The present entry profiles one T cell receptor beta chain with its context. Its antigen is still unknown. The data originate from a study of cytomegalovirus exposure and HLA in healthy donors. Study-wide points: TCR beta sequences reportedly predicted most subjects' HLA-A and HLA-B alleles accurately.

60 Vbeta and 13 Jbeta primers were used in PCR. Sequenced by immunoSEQ multiplex PCR; TCRdb stores in-frame clones only, minus some. The data show about 270,000 clones, with about nine tenths seen just once and 4% held by the top ten. The TCR comes from a man aged 40-49 years in good health and CMV-seropositive. The sample was PBMCs.

In DNA, the CDR3 is TGTGCCAGCAGCTTGGGCTTGACTAGCGGGGACAATGAGCAGTTCTTC. Translation gives CASSLGLTSGDNEQFF. V usage is TRBV5-4 and J usage is TRBJ2-1; 11 bases align to TRBD2. The CDR3 contains 16 residues. V lost 0 bases to trimming and J lost 5 bases; unmatched junction nucleotides: 4. Germline CDR1 reads SGHNT; CDR2 reads YYREEE (reference sequence).